This T cell receptor beta chain was sequenced during a study of siplizumab effects on memory and regulatory T cells. Study-wide points: No naive or memory phenotype could be assigned to roughly 80-97% of proliferating clones. Naive T cells looked more diverse than memory cells and looked like major alloresponse contributors.

Each sample contributed about 10^5 TCR templates to the assay. The assay was immunoSEQ multiplex PCR, and TCRdb's table has in-frame clones only and misses some. The data contain about 82,000 clones, approximately 86% of them singletons. Per germline, CDR1 MNHEY and CDR2 SVGAGI. This CDR3 spans 15 amino acids. A remark on this clone: Its antigen remains unknown.

The source of this sequence is a human donor in good health. What was sequenced was Tregs sorted from blood. This rearrangement joins TRBV6-5 to TRBJ2-5; 7 bases fit TRBD1. The DNA end favors TRBJ2-7, so the J call may be wrong. For the CDR3, the DNA is TGTGCCAGCAGACCCCACAGGGGCGCCCCCAACGAGCAGTACTTC. Translation: CASRPHRGAPNEQYF.